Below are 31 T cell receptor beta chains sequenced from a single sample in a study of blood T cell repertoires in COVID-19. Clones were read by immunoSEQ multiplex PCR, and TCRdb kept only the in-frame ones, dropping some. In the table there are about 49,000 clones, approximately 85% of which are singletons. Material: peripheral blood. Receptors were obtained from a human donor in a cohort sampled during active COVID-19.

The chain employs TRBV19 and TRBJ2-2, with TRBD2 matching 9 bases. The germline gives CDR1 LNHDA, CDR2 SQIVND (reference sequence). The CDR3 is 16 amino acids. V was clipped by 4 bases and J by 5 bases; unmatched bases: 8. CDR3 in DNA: TGTGCCAGTAGTAGGGGTAGCGGGGGTAAAACCGGGGAGCTGTTTTTT. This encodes CASSRGSGGKTGELFF.

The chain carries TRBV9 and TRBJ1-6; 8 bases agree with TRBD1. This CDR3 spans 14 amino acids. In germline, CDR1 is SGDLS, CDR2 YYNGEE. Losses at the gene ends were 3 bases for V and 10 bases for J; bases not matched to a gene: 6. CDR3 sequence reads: CASSADRANSPLHF. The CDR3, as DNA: TGTGCCAGCAGCGCGGACAGGGCAAACTCACCCCTCCACTTT.

The CDR3 DNA is TGTGCCAGCAGCCCCCGCCCCCAGGGTGCGAATTCACCCCTCCACTTT. Protein product: CASSPRPQGANSPLHF. The chain is built from TRBV7-8 and TRBJ1-6, with D possibly matching TRBD1 (5 bases). CDR1 and CDR2 (germline): SGHVS, FQNEAQ. V was clipped by 5 bases and J by 7 bases, with 18 bases between them. CDR3 length equals 16 residues.

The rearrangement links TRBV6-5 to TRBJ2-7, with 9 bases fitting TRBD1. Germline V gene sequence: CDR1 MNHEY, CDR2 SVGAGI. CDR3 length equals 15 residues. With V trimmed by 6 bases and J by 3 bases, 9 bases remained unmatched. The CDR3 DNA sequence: TGTGCCAGCAGGAAGACAGGGGGTAAAGTCTACGAGCAGTACTTC. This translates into CASRKTGGKVYEQYF.

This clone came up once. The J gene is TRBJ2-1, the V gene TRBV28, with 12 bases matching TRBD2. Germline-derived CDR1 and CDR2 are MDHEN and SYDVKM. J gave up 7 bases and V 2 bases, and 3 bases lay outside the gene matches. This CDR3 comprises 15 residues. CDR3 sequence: CASSLILAGGNEQFF. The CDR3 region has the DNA TGTGCCAGCAGTTTAATCCTAGCGGGAGGGAATGAGCAGTTCTTC.

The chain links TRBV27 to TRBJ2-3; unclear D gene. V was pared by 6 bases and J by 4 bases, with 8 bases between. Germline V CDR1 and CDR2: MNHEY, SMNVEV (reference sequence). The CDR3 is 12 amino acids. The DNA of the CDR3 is TGTGCCAGCAGCCACTTGTCAGATACGCAGTATTTT. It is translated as CASSHLSDTQYF.

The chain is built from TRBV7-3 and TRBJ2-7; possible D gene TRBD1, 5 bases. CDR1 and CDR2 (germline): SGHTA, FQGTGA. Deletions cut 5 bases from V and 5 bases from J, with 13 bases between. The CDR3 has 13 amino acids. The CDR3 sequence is CASSKGVTNEQYF. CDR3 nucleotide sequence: TGTGCCAGCAGCAAAGGGGTGACAAACGAGCAGTACTTC.

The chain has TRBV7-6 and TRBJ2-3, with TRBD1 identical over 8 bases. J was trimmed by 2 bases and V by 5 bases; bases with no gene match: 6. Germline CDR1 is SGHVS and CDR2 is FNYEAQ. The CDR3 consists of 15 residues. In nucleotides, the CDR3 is TGTGCCAGCAGCCCGGGGACAGGACACACAGATACGCAGTATTTT. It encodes CASSPGTGHTDTQYF.

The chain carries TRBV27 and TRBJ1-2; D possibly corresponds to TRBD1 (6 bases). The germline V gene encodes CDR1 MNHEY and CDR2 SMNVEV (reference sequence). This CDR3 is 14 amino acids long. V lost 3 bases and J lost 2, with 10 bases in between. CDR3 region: CASSFNRVNYGYTF. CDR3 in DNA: TGTGCCAGCAGTTTCAACAGGGTAAACTATGGCTACACCTTC.

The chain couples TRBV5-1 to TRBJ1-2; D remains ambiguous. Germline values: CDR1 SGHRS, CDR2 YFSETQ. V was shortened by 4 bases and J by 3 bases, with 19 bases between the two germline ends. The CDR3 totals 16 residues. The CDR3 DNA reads TGCGCCAGCAGCCCCCAGCTTATAAAGGGAGACTATGGCTACACCTTC. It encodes CASSPQLIKGDYGYTF.

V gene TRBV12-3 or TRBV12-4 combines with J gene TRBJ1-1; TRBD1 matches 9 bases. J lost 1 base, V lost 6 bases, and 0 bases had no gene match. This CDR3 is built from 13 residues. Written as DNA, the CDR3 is TGTGCCAGCAGGGGACAGGGGAACACTGAAGCTTTCTTT. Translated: CASRGQGNTEAFF.

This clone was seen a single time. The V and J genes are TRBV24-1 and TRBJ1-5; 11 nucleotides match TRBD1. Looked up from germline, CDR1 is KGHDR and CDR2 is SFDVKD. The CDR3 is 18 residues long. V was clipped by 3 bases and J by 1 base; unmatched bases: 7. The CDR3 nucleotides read TGTGCCACCAGTGATGGGGACAGGGGGAGCGCCAGCAATCAGCCCCAGCATTTT. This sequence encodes CATSDGDRGSASNQPQHF.

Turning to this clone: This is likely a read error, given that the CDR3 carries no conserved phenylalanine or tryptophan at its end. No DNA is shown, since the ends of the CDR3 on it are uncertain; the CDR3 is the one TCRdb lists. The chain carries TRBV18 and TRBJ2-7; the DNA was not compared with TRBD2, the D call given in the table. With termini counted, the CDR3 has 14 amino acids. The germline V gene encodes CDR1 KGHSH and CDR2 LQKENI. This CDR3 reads CASSPSGTSGRLDI.

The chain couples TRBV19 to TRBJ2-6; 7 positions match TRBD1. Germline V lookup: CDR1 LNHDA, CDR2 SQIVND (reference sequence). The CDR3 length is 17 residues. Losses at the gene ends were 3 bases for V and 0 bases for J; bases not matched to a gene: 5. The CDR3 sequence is CASSIGQATSGANVLTF. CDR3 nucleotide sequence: TGTGCCAGTAGTATCGGACAGGCAACCTCTGGGGCCAACGTCCTGACTTTC.

In DNA, the CDR3 is TGTGCAAGTCGCTTAAAGGCCTTCGCGGAGCGGGAGACCCAGTACTTC. Translated: CASRLKAFAERETQYF. V is TRBV12-2 and J is TRBJ2-5; the table's D call TRBD2 went unverified against the DNA. TRBV12-2 is reported as a pseudogene. The CDR3 contains 16 residues.

This CDR3 reads CASSLAGLGTDTQYF. The CDR3 nucleotides are TGTGCCAGCAGCTTAGCCGGGTTGGGCACAGATACGCAGTATTTT. This chain links TRBV7-2 with TRBJ2-3; D gene uncertain. The germline V and J ends were trimmed by 0 bases and 1 base, with 8 bases remaining between them. CDR3 length: 15 residues. Per germline, CDR1 SGHTA and CDR2 FQGNSA.

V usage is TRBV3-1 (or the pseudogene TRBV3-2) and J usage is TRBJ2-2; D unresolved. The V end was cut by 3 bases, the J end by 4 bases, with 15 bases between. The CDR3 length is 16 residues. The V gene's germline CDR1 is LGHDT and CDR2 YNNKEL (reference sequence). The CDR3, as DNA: TGTGCCAGCAGCCATTGGGCAGGCCTTGGCACCGGGGAGCTGTTTTTT. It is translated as CASSHWAGLGTGELFF.

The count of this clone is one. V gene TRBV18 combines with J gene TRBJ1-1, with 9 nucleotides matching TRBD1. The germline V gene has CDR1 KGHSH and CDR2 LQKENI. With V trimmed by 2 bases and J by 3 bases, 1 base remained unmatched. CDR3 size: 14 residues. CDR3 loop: CASSPDRGYTEAFF. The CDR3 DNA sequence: TGTGCCAGCTCACCAGACAGGGGGTACACTGAAGCTTTCTTT.

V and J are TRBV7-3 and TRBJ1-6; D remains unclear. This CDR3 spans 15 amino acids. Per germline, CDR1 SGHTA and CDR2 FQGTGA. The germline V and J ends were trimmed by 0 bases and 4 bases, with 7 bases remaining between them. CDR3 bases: TGTGCCAGCAGCTTAACTCCCGGGTATAATTCACCCCTCCACTTT. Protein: CASSLTPGYNSPLHF.

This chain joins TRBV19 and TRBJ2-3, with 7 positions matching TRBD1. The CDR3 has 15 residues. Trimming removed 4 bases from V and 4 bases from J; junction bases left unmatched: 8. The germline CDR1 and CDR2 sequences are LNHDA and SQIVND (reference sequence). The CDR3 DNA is TGTGCCAGTAGTACTCGGACAGGTTCGGCAGATACGCAGTATTTT. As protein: CASSTRTGSADTQYF.

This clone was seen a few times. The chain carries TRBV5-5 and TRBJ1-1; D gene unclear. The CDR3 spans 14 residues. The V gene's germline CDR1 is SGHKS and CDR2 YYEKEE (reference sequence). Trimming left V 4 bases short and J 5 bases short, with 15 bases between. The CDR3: CASSTQRGRTEAFF. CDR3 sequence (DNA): TGTGCCAGCAGCACCCAGCGGGGTCGGACTGAAGCTTTCTTT.

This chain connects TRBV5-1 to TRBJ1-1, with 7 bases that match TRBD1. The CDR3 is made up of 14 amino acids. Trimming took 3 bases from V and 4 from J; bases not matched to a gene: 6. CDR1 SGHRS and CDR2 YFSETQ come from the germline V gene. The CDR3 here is CASSSNQGVTEAFF. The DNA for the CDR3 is TGCGCCAGCAGCTCCAACCAGGGGGTCACTGAAGCTTTCTTT.

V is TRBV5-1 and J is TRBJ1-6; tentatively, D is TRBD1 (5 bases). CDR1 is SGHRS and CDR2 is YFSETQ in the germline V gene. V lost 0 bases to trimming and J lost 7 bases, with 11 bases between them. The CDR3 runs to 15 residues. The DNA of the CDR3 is TGCGCCAGCAGCTTGGCAGGGTCTGAAAATTCACCCCTCCACTTT. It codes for CASSLAGSENSPLHF. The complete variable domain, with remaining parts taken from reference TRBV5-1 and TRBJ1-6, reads KAGVTQTPRYLIKTRGQQVTLSCSPISGHRSVSWYQQTPGQGLQFLFEYFSETQRNKGNFPGRFSGRQFSNSRSEMNVSTLELGDSALYLCASSLAGSENSPLHFGNGTRLTVT.

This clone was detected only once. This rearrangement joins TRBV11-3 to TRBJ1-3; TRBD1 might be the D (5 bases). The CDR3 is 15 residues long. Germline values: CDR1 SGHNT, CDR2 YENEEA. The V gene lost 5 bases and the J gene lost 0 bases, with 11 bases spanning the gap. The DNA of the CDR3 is TGTGCCAGCAGCGCGGGACGGAACTCTGGAAACACCATATATTTT. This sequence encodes CASSAGRNSGNTIYF.

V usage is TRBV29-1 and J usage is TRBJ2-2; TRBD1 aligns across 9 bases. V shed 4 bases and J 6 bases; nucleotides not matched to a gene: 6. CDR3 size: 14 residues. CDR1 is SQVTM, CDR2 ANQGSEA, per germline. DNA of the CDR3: TGCAGCGTTGGTCCGGGACAGGGTCCCGGGGAGCTGTTTTTT. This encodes CSVGPGQGPGELFF.

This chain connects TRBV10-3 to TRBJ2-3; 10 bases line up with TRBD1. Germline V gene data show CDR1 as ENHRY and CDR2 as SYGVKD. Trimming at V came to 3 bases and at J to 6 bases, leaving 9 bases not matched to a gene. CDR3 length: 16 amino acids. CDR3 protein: CAISDPTGTGDDTQYF. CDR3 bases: TGTGCCATCAGTGACCCTACCGGGACAGGGGACGATACGCAGTATTTT.

The CDR3 loop is CASSSSRWSSYNEQFF. The CDR3 DNA sequence: TGTGCCAGCAGCAGTAGCCGTTGGAGCTCCTACAATGAGCAGTTCTTC. The V call is TRBV9, the J call TRBJ2-1; D remains unclear. Per the germline V gene, CDR1 is SGDLS and CDR2 is YYNGEE. The CDR3 length is 16 residues. Trimming pared 4 bases from V and 0 bases from J, leaving 14 bases between. Together with reference TRBV9 and TRBJ2-1, the CDR3 gives the full variable domain: DSGVTQTPKHLITATGQRVTLRCSPRSGDLSVYWYQQSLDQGLQFLIQYYNGEERAKGNILERFSAQQFPDLHSELNLSSLELGDSALYFCASSSSRWSSYNEQFFGPGTRLTVL.

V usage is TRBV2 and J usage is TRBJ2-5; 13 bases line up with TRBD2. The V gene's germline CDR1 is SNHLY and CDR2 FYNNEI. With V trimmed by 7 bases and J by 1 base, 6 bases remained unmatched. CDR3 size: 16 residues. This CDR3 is CASIGLAGVSQETQYF. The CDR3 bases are TGTGCCAGCATTGGACTAGCGGGAGTAAGCCAAGAGACCCAGTACTTC.

The CDR3 sequence: CASSQDPTGYTF. CDR3 sequence (DNA): TGTGCCAGCAGCCAAGATCCGACAGGCTACACCTTC. The V call is TRBV3-1 (or the pseudogene TRBV3-2), the J call TRBJ1-2, with D unclear. Germline CDR1 reads LGHDT; CDR2 reads YNNKEL (reference sequence). Trimming removed 0 bases from V and 8 bases from J, with 7 bases in between. The CDR3 sequence is 12 residues long.

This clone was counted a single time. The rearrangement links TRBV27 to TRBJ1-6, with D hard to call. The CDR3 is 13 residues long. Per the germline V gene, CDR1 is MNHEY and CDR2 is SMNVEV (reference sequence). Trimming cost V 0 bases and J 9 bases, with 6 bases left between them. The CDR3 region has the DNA TGTGCCAGCAGTTTATCCCCCATTTCACCCCTCCACTTT. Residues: CASSLSPISPLHF.

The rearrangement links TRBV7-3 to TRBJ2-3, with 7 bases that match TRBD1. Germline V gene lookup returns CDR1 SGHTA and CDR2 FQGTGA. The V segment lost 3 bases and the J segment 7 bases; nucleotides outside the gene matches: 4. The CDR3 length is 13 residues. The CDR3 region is CASSLEGGYTQYF. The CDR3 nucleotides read TGTGCCAGCAGCTTGGAAGGGGGCTATACGCAGTATTTT.